This T cell receptor (beta chain) is drawn from a study of T cells in Graves' hyperthyroidism and ophthalmopathy. On this clonotype: A much larger clone lies a single base off, so this may be a read error.

From RNA transcripts, TCR beta CDR3 regions were amplified. Initially, a first-round RT-PCR of the TCR CDR3 employed the HTBI primer set. TCRdb processed the multiplex PCR reads anew with MiXCR; each CDR3 protein has one entry. This table has 350,000 or so distinct CDR3 sequences, about a sixth appearing once. Trimming stripped 6 bases from V and 4 bases from J, with 2 bases between. There are 10 residues in the CDR3. Germline V gene sequence: CDR1 SNHLY, CDR2 FYNNEI. Enrolled ophthalmopathy patients presented with a Clinical Activity Score of at least 3, a NOSPECS grade of at least 4, and disease duration under 3 months.

The genes are TRBV2 and TRBJ2-3, with no clear D. Sequencing was done on a sample of blood. This sequence was found in a woman aged 40 to 49 with Graves' ophthalmopathy. This chain's CDR3 is CASRPDTQYF. The CDR3, as DNA: TGTGCCAGCAGGCCAGATACGCAGTATTTT.